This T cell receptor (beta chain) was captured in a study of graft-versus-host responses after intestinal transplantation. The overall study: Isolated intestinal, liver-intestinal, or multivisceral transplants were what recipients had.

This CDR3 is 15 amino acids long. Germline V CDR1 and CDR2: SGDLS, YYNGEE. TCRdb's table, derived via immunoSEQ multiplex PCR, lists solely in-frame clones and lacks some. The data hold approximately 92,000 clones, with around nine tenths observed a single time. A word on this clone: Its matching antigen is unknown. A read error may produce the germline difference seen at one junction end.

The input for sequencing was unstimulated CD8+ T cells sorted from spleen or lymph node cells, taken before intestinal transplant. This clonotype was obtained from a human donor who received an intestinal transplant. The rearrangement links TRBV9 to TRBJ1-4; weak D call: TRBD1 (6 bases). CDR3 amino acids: CASSPSGTTNEKLFF. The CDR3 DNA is TGTGCCAGCAGCCCTTCGGGGACAACAAATGAAAAACTGTTTTTT.